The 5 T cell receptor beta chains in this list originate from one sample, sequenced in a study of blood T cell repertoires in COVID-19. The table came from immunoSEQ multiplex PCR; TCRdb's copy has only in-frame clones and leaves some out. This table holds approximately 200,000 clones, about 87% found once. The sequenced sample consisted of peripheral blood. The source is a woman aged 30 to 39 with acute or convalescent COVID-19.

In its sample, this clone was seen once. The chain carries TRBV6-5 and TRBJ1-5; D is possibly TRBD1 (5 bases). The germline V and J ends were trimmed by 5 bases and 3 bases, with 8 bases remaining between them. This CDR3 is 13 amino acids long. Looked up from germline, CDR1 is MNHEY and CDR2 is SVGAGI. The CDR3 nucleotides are TGTGCCAGCAGTAGGACAACCAATCAGCCCCAGCATTTT. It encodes CASSRTTNQPQHF.

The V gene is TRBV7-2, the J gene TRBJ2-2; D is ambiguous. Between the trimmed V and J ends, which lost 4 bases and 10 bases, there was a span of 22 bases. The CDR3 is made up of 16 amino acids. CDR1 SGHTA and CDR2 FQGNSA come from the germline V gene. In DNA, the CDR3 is TGTGCCAGCAGCTCCGCGACTGGTAGTGGAAAAGTGGAGCTGTTTTTT. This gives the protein CASSSATGSGKVELFF.

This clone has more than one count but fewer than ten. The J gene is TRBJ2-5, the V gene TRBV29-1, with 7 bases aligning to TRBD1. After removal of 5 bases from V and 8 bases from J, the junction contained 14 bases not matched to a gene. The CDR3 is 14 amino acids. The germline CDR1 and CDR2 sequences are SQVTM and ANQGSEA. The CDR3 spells CSVRIPGTAATQYF. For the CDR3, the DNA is TGCAGCGTTAGGATCCCCGGGACAGCCGCTACCCAGTACTTC.

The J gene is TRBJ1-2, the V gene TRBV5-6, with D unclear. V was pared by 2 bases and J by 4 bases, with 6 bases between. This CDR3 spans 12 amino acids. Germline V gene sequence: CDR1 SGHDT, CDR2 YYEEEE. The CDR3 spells CASSFESYGYTF. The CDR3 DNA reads TGTGCCAGCAGCTTCGAGAGCTATGGCTACACCTTC.

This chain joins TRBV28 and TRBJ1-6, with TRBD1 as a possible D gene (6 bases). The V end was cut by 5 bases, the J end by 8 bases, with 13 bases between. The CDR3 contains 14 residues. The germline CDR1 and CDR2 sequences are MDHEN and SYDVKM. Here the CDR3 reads CASSRGGGYSPLHF. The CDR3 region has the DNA TGTGCCAGCAGTCGAGGGGGTGGCTATTCACCCCTCCACTTT. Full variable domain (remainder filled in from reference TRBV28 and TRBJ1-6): DVKVTQSSRYLVKRTGEKVFLECVQDMDHENMFWYRQDPGLGLRLIYFSYDVKMKEKGDIPEGYSVSREKKERFSLILESASTNQTSMYLCASSRGGGYSPLHFGNGTRLTVT.